The text below deals with one T cell receptor beta chain. Sequencing used immunoSEQ multiplex PCR; TCRdb keeps in-frame clones, though not all of them. The sample contains about 29,000 clones, around 80% of which appear only once. Documented time point: recipient sample about 28 days before transplant, after cytoreduction. This record belongs to a study of T cell clonotyping in hematopoietic cell transplantation. V lost 0 bases to trimming and J lost 0 bases, with 8 bases between them. The length of the CDR3 is 15 residues. Germline V gene lookup returns CDR1 MNHEY and CDR2 SMNVEV (reference sequence).

The source is a woman aged 30 to 39 with chronic myeloid leukemia. Some clones in this sample may be carry-over from other donors' samples. Sample: peripheral blood mononuclear cells, taken before stem cell transplant. V gene TRBV27 combines with J gene TRBJ1-1, with D maybe TRBD1 (5 bases). The CDR3 bases are TGTGCCAGCAGTTTATCTCAGGGCTTGAACACTGAAGCTTTCTTT. Encoded protein: CASSLSQGLNTEAFF.